Shown below are 2 T cell receptor beta chains from a single sample sequenced in a study of cytomegalovirus exposure and HLA in healthy donors. Primers: 60 Vbeta forward and 13 Jbeta reverse. TCRdb's copy holds only in-frame clones and misses some; the assay was immunoSEQ multiplex PCR. This table holds under 150,000 clones, about 78% found once. Sequenced: PBMCs. The receptors derive from a man aged 45 to 65 in good health and CMV-seropositive.

This clone was found many times. The chain uses TRBV4-3 and TRBJ2-1; 7 nucleotides agree with TRBD1. V lost 4 bases to trimming and J lost 7 bases; unmatched junction nucleotides: 7. CDR3 size: 14 residues. From germline, CDR1 is LGHNA and CDR2 YSLEER. CDR3 region: CASSPGQSFNEQFF. CDR3 bases: TGCGCCAGCAGCCCGGGACAGAGCTTTAATGAGCAGTTCTTC.

The gene calls are TRBV19 and TRBJ1-5; D unclear. Germline lookup yields CDR1 LNHDA and CDR2 SQIVND (reference sequence). The CDR3 has 15 residues. V was pared by 5 bases and J by 0 bases, with 11 bases between. The CDR3 DNA is TGTGCCAGTAGTGGTGGGCGGGTTAGCAATCAGCCCCAGCATTTT. Translated: CASSGGRVSNQPQHF.